A single sample gave rise to the 9 T cell receptor beta chains below, sequenced in a study of blood T cell repertoires in COVID-19. Clones were sequenced by immunoSEQ multiplex PCR, and TCRdb holds only the in-frame ones, with some missing. The repertoire holds just under 350,000 clones, with approximately 90% as singletons. Material: peripheral blood. These receptors were obtained from a woman under 30 who had recovered from COVID-19.

The rearrangement uses TRBV9 and TRBJ1-4; D might be TRBD1 (5 bases). Trimming removed 3 bases from V and 5 bases from J, with 11 bases in between. CDR1 is SGDLS, CDR2 YYNGEE, per germline. This CDR3 comprises 14 residues. CDR3 loop: CASSADNQNEKLFF. Here the CDR3 DNA reads TGTGCCAGCAGCGCGGACAATCAAAATGAAAAACTGTTTTTT.

The genes are TRBV10-1 and TRBJ1-1; a possible D gene is TRBD1 (6 bases). Per germline, CDR1 WNHNN and CDR2 SYGVQD (reference sequence). The CDR3 sequence is 16 residues long. V lost 0 bases and J 2 bases, leaving 13 bases between the germline ends. CDR3 in amino acids: CASSESLTGPNTEAFF. CDR3 coding DNA: TGCGCCAGCAGTGAGTCCCTAACAGGGCCCAACACTGAAGCTTTCTTT.

The chain is built from TRBV3-1 (or the pseudogene TRBV3-2) and TRBJ2-5; 11 bases align to TRBD2. Germline trimming cut 5 bases from V and 3 bases from J; bases unmatched to any gene: 5. The CDR3 is 15 residues long. CDR1 is LGHDT, CDR2 YNNKEL, per germline (reference sequence). CDR3 residues: CASSGMGLAEETQYF. CDR3 DNA sequence: TGTGCCAGCAGCGGGATGGGACTAGCGGAAGAGACCCAGTACTTC.

The V call is TRBV11-2, the J call TRBJ2-7; the match to TRBD2 covers 7 bases. The CDR3 is made up of 15 amino acids. With 1 base clipped from V and 2 bases from J, the junction kept 5 bases outside the gene matches. CDR1 SGHAT and CDR2 FQNNGV come from the germline V gene. The CDR3 bases are TGTGCCAGCAGCTTAGCGGGGGGTAACACCTACGAGCAGTACGTC. It translates to CASSLAGGNTYEQYV.

This chain connects TRBV4-1 to TRBJ2-2, with TRBD2 as a possible D gene (6 bases). The length of the CDR3 is 17 residues. Germline assignment: CDR1 MGHRA and CDR2 YSYEKL. V shed 0 bases and J shed 0 bases, with 11 bases lying between them. The CDR3 protein is CASSQDTASANTGELFF. The CDR3 bases are TGCGCCAGCAGCCAAGATACGGCTAGCGCGAACACCGGGGAGCTGTTTTTT.

The chain has TRBV7-2 and TRBJ2-7; 7 bases are shared with TRBD2. The V segment lost 2 bases and the J segment 3 bases; nucleotides outside the gene matches: 7. In germline, CDR1 is SGHTA, CDR2 FQGNSA. CDR3 length: 15 residues. The CDR3 reads CASSLQALADYEQYV. The CDR3 coding sequence is TGTGCCAGCAGCTTACAGGCCCTAGCGGACTACGAGCAGTACGTC.

The chain recombines TRBV27 with TRBJ1-5; D ambiguous. The CDR3 extends over 15 amino acids. Per germline, CDR1 MNHEY and CDR2 SMNVEV (reference sequence). V lost 4 bases and J lost 8, with 18 bases in between. CDR3 in amino acids: CASSYWAVRLEPQHF. The CDR3 DNA is TGTGCCAGCAGTTATTGGGCAGTTCGGCTGGAGCCCCAGCATTTT.

The chain uses TRBV7-9 and TRBJ2-1; possibly TRBD2 for D (6 bases). CDR1 SEHNR and CDR2 FQNEAQ come from the germline V gene (reference sequence). V was shortened by 5 bases and J by 4 bases, with 18 bases between the two germline ends. This CDR3 is built from 16 residues. Written as DNA, the CDR3 is TGTGCCAGCAGCAAGACCCCGGGACTCCTTTACAATGAGCAGTTCTTC. Translation: CASSKTPGLLYNEQFF.

The CDR3 DNA follows: TGTGCCAGCAGTGGCGACAGGGCCTCCTACAATGAGCAGTTCTTC. Translation gives CASSGDRASYNEQFF. The V call is TRBV2, the J call TRBJ2-1, with 7 bases fitting TRBD1. The ends lost 4 bases at V and 0 bases at J; junction bases unmatched: 3. The germline gives CDR1 SNHLY, CDR2 FYNNEI. The CDR3 sequence is 15 residues long. Supplemented by reference TRBV2 and TRBJ2-1, the full variable domain reads EPEVTQTPSHQVTQMGQEVILRCVPISNHLYFYWYRQILGQKVEFLVSFYNNEISEKSEIFDDQFSVERPDGSNFTLKIRSTKLEDSAMYFCASSGDRASYNEQFFGPGTRLTVL.